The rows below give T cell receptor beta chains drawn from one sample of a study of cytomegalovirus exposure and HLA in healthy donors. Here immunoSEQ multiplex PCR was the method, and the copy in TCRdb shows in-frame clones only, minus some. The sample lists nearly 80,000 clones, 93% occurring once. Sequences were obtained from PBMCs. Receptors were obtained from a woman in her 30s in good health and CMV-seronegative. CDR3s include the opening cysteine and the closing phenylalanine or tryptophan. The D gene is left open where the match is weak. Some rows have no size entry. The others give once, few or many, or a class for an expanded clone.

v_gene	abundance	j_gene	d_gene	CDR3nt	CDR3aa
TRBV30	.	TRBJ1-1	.	TGTGCCTGGAGTTCGGGGTTGAACACTGAAGCTTTCTTT	CAWSSGLNTEAFF
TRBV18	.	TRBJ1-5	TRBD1	TGTGCCAGCTCACCACGTGTGGGGACAGGGGTCGACAATCAGCCCCAGCATTTT	CASSPRVGTGVDNQPQHF
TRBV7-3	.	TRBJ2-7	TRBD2	TGTGCCAGCAGCATCGGGACTAGCGGGGGGGACGAGCAGTACTTC	CASSIGTSGGDEQYF
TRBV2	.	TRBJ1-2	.	TGTGCCAGCTCCCCGGGGGTAGATGGCTACACCTTC	CASSPGVDGYTF
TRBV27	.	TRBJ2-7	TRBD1	TGTGCCAGCAGGAGACAGGGGGCTATTCCCTACGAGCAGTACTTC	CASRRQGAIPYEQYF
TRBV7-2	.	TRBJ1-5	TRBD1	TGTGCCAGCAGCCAGACAGGGGGACCGCAGCCCCAGCATTTT	CASSQTGGPQPQHF
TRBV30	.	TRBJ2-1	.	TGTGCCTGGAGACGCGGGGGCGGGGGCAATGAGCAGTTCTTC	CAWRRGGGGNEQFF
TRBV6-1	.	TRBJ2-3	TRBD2	TGTGCCAGCAGTGAAAGCGGGAGTCGGGCAGATACGCAGTATTTT	CASSESGSRADTQYF
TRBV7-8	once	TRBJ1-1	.	TGTGCCAGCAGCTTAGTAAGCGGGGTATCTTTCTTT	CASSLVSGVSFF
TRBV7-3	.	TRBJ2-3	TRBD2	TGTGCCAGCAGCTTCTTAGGGCGGGGGCCCCGGGAGGGTAGCACAGATACGCAGTATTTT	CASSFLGRGPREGSTDTQYF
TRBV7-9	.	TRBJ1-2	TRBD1	TGTGCCAGCAGCTTAGCGGTCGCACAGGGGGCATACTATGGCTACACCTTC	CASSLAVAQGAYYGYTF
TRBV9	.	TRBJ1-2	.	TGTGCCAGCAGCGTTGAGGTCGGTAACTATGGCTACACCTTC	CASSVEVGNYGYTF